The present T cell receptor beta chain was sequenced within a study of graft-versus-host responses after intestinal transplantation. Study at large: Multivisceral, liver-intestinal, or isolated intestinal grafts were transplanted into recipients.

Note on this clone: The target antigen is unknown.

CDR1 PRHDT and CDR2 FYEKMQ come from the germline V gene (reference sequence). The length of the CDR3 is 19 residues. V was pared by 5 bases and J by 0 bases, with 9 bases of the junction left unmatched. Assay: immunoSEQ multiplex PCR; the TCRdb copy retains only in-frame clones and omits some. The table shows 85,000 to 100,000 clones, with roughly 90% occurring only once. This sequence joins TRBV13 and TRBJ2-3; 15 nucleotides agree with TRBD2. The TCR was taken from a human donor who was the organ donor for an intestinal transplant. Sequencing used unstimulated CD8+ T cells sorted from spleen or lymph node cells, obtained before transplant. The CDR3 DNA follows: TGTGCCAGCAGCACCCGAGGACTAGCGGGAGGGTATAGCACAGATACGCAGTATTTT. Translated: CASSTRGLAGGYSTDTQYF.